This passage covers 30 T cell receptor beta chains from one sample sequenced in a study of blood T cell repertoires in COVID-19. TCRdb's copy holds only in-frame clones and misses some; the assay was immunoSEQ multiplex PCR. The data hold about 140,000 clones, with 60% to 80% observed a single time. The sequenced sample was PBMCs or T cells enriched from blood (not recorded which). These receptor sequences come from a woman in her forties or fifties who had recovered from COVID-19.

This chain joins TRBV12-3 or TRBV12-4 and TRBJ2-1; 7 nucleotides agree with TRBD2. The CDR3 totals 13 residues. J was trimmed by 2 bases and V by 6 bases; bases with no gene match: 1. The CDR3 spells CASRAGAYNEQFF. Written as DNA, the CDR3 is TGTGCCAGCAGGGCGGGAGCCTACAATGAGCAGTTCTTC.

This clone was observed once. The rearrangement joins TRBV7-2 to TRBJ1-2; a weak D match, TRBD1 (5 bases). Germline V lookup: CDR1 SGHTA, CDR2 FQGNSA. The V end lost 5 bases, the J end lost 3 bases, and 16 bases lay between the germline ends. The CDR3 has 15 residues. This CDR3 is CASSPAWGGHYGYTF. In DNA, the CDR3 is TGTGCCAGCAGCCCGGCCTGGGGGGGACACTATGGCTACACCTTC.

CDR3 protein: CAVTPPTGVGYTF. DNA for the CDR3: TGTGCCGTCACCCCTCCAACAGGGGTGGGCTACACCTTC. This chain uses TRBV12-3 or TRBV12-4 with TRBJ1-2; 7 bases are shared with TRBD1. After removal of 11 bases from V and 8 bases from J, the junction contained 14 bases not matched to a gene. This CDR3 is 13 amino acids long.

The V gene is TRBV10-3, the J gene TRBJ2-7; TRBD1 aligns across 9 bases. Germline V gene lookup returns CDR1 ENHRY and CDR2 SYGVKD. The V segment lost 8 bases and the J segment 2 bases; nucleotides outside the gene matches: 1. This CDR3 contains 12 residues. The CDR3 DNA sequence: TGTGCCATCCGGGACAGGGCCTACGAGCAGTACTTC. It is translated as CAIRDRAYEQYF.

CDR3 in DNA: TGTGCCAGCAGCCTAGGGCGGCTGAACACTGAAGCTTTCTTT. Translating gives CASSLGRLNTEAFF. This chain links TRBV9 with TRBJ1-1; D gene unclear. The CDR3 extends over 14 amino acids. Germline V lookup: CDR1 SGDLS, CDR2 YYNGEE. V was shortened by 4 bases and J by 0 bases, with 10 bases between the two germline ends.

The V and J genes are TRBV28 and TRBJ2-7; 7 nucleotides line up with TRBD2. V trimming: 3 bases; J trimming: 1 base; junction bases outside the gene matches: 6. CDR3 size: 15 residues. From germline, CDR1 is MDHEN and CDR2 SYDVKM. In nucleotides, the CDR3 is TGTGCCAGCAGTTTCACAGTGGGAGGGTCCTACGAGCAGTACTTC. Its protein product is CASSFTVGGSYEQYF.

The gene calls are TRBV30 and TRBJ1-4; 7 nucleotides agree with TRBD1. Germline trimming cut 0 bases from V and 8 bases from J; bases unmatched to any gene: 9. CDR3 length: 15 amino acids. Germline values: CDR1 GTSNPN, CDR2 SVGIG (reference sequence). CDR3 nucleotide sequence: TGTGCCTGGAGTGTACCGACAGGGCTTACGGAAAAACTGTTTTTT. This codes for CAWSVPTGLTEKLFF.

The chain links TRBV21-1 to TRBJ2-7; the table calls TRBD2, which could not be checked here. TRBV21-1 is a pseudogene segment. The CDR3 contains 16 residues. For the CDR3, the DNA is TGTGCCAGCAGAGAAATTCGGACTCTTCTAATCTACGAGCAGTACTTC. The encoded protein is CASREIRTLLIYEQYF.

This clone turned up a few times. V is TRBV3-1 (or the pseudogene TRBV3-2) and J is TRBJ2-1; perhaps TRBD1 as D (5 bases). The V end was cut by 0 bases, the J end by 12 bases, with 9 bases between. This CDR3 contains 12 residues. From germline, CDR1 is LGHDT and CDR2 YNNKEL (reference sequence). The CDR3 DNA reads as TGTGCCAGCAGCCAAGACCTCCAGGGGCAGTTCTTC. Residues: CASSQDLQGQFF.

V gene TRBV4-1 combines with J gene TRBJ1-5; TRBD1 agrees at 12 bases. Germline V gene lookup returns CDR1 MGHRA and CDR2 YSYEKL. V trimming: 4 bases; J trimming: 4 bases; junction bases outside the gene matches: 5. The CDR3 has 16 amino acids. The CDR3 protein is CASSRSGQGANQPQHF. CDR3 sequence (DNA): TGCGCCAGCAGCCGGTCGGGACAGGGGGCGAATCAGCCCCAGCATTTT.

The chain carries TRBV12-3 or TRBV12-4 and TRBJ2-7, with a possible D match to TRBD1 (5 bases). V lost 3 bases to trimming and J lost 6 bases, with 6 bases between them. This CDR3 comprises 11 residues. The CDR3 coding sequence is TGTGCCAGCAGTTTTAGGGGCGAGCAGTACTTC. It codes for CASSFRGEQYF.

The chain recombines TRBV4-1 with TRBJ1-3; D call uncertain. CDR3 length equals 16 residues. Germline loops: CDR1 MGHRA, CDR2 YSYEKL. Between the trimmed V and J ends, which lost 0 bases and 1 base, there was a span of 10 bases. CDR3 in amino acids: CASSQDPGISGNTIYF. In DNA, the CDR3 is TGCGCCAGCAGCCAAGATCCAGGTATTTCTGGAAACACCATATATTTT.

The V gene is TRBV5-6, the J gene TRBJ2-5, with D perhaps TRBD2 (5 bases). The CDR3 consists of 15 residues. Germline-derived CDR1 and CDR2 are SGHDT and YYEEEE. The V end was cut by 2 bases, the J end by 5 bases, with 16 bases between. The DNA for the CDR3 is TGTGCCAGCAGCTTTGGCCTCCCCGGGGATGAGACCCAGTACTTC. Translating gives CASSFGLPGDETQYF.

The rearrangement uses TRBV4-1 and TRBJ1-2; D not resolved. Germline CDR1 and CDR2: MGHRA and YSYEKL. The CDR3 is 14 residues long. Between the trimmed V and J ends, which lost 1 base and 0 bases, there was a span of 6 bases. The CDR3 reads CASSQVRTNYGYTF. The CDR3 nucleotides are TGCGCCAGCAGCCAAGTCAGGACTAACTATGGCTACACCTTC.

The chain has TRBV6-1 and TRBJ2-1, with D possibly TRBD2 on 6 matching bases. CDR3 length: 16 residues. The V end was cut by 4 bases, the J end by 5 bases, with 18 bases between. Germline values: CDR1 MNHNS, CDR2 SASEGT. The CDR3 region is CASSGGTLGGNNEQFF. The CDR3 DNA reads as TGTGCCAGCAGTGGCGGGACTCTCGGAGGGAACAATGAGCAGTTCTTC.

The chain uses TRBV2 and TRBJ1-1; 7 bases line up with TRBD1. The CDR3 is 13 residues long. From germline, CDR1 is SNHLY and CDR2 FYNNEI. With V trimmed by 11 bases and J by 1 base, 7 bases remained unmatched. The CDR3 reads CAGAGTANTEAFF. The CDR3 DNA is TGTGCCGGCGCCGGGACAGCGAACACTGAAGCTTTCTTT.

The genes are TRBV7-2 and TRBJ2-7; TRBD2 agrees at 9 bases. V gave up 4 bases and J gave up 2 bases; unmatched junction bases: 9. This CDR3 comprises 16 residues. The germline V gene encodes CDR1 SGHTA and CDR2 FQGNSA. CDR3 region: CASSSRGSGSTYEQYF. Here the CDR3 DNA reads TGTGCCAGCAGCTCCCGGGGTAGCGGGAGTACCTACGAGCAGTACTTC.

V gene TRBV7-3 combines with J gene TRBJ2-7, with 9 bases fitting TRBD1. The V gene end was trimmed by 5 bases and the J gene end by 5 bases; junction bases not matched to a gene: 10. From germline, CDR1 is SGHTA and CDR2 FQGTGA. CDR3 length: 15 amino acids. The CDR3 is CASSLQGQGFDEQYF. CDR3 in DNA: TGTGCCAGCAGCCTCCAGGGACAGGGATTCGACGAGCAGTACTTC. The entire variable domain, with the rest obtained from reference TRBV7-3 and TRBJ2-7, is as follows: GAGVSQTPSNKVTEKGKYVELRCDPISGHTALYWYRQSLGQGPEFLIYFQGTGAADDSGLPNDRFFAVRPEGSVSTLKIQRTERGDSAVYLCASSLQGQGFDEQYFGPGTRLTVT.

V and J are TRBV7-9 and TRBJ1-2; D is unresolved. Deletions cut 3 bases from V and 3 bases from J, with 8 bases between. The CDR3 contains 13 residues. Germline assignment: CDR1 SEHNR and CDR2 FQNEAQ (reference sequence). The CDR3 is CASSLSLYYGYTF. The CDR3 DNA follows: TGTGCCAGCAGCTTGTCCCTTTACTATGGCTACACCTTC. Full variable domain (rest looked up from reference TRBV7-9 and TRBJ1-2): DTGVSQNPRHKITKRGQNVTFRCDPISEHNRLYWYRQTLGQGPEFLTYFQNEAQLEKSRLLSDRFSAERPKGSFSTLEIQRTEQGDSAMYLCASSLSLYYGYTFGSGTRLTVV.

A few counts support this clone. V usage is TRBV10-2 and J usage is TRBJ2-5; the match to TRBD2 covers 10 bases. The germline V gene has CDR1 WSHSY and CDR2 SAAADI. The CDR3 contains 15 residues. The V segment lost 2 bases and the J segment 2 bases; nucleotides outside the gene matches: 2. CDR3 DNA sequence: TGCGCCAGCAGTGAGCCACTAGCGGGGCAAGAGACCCAGTACTTC. Translation: CASSEPLAGQETQYF.

V usage is TRBV27 and J usage is TRBJ1-1; perhaps TRBD1 as D (5 bases). The germline V gene has CDR1 MNHEY and CDR2 SMNVEV (reference sequence). Trimming took 6 bases from V and 5 from J, leaving 7 bases between them. The CDR3 length is 11 residues. In DNA form, the CDR3 reads TGTGCCAGCAGGACAGTAACTGAAGCTTTCTTT. As protein: CASRTVTEAFF.

The rearrangement uses TRBV5-6 and TRBJ2-7; 8 bases are a match to TRBD2. With 4 bases clipped from V and 6 bases from J, the junction kept 3 bases outside the gene matches. This CDR3 spans 12 amino acids. The germline CDR1 and CDR2 sequences are SGHDT and YYEEEE. CDR3 in DNA: TGTGCCAGCAGCCTACTAGCGGCCGAGCAGTACTTC. This codes for CASSLLAAEQYF.

The chain couples TRBV7-8 to TRBJ2-3, with 7 nucleotides matching TRBD2. The germline gives CDR1 SGHVS, CDR2 FQNEAQ. V was clipped by 0 bases and J by 4 bases; unmatched bases: 1. The CDR3 covers 14 residues. The CDR3 nucleotides read TGTGCCAGCAGCTTAGCGGGGGGGGCAGATACGCAGTATTTT. Protein product: CASSLAGGADTQYF. The complete variable domain, with remaining parts taken from reference TRBV7-8 and TRBJ2-3, reads GAGVSQSPRYKVAKRGQDVALRCDPISGHVSLFWYQQALGQGPEFLTYFQNEAQLDKSGLPSDRFFAERPEGSVSTLKIQRTQQEDSAVYLCASSLAGGADTQYFGPGTRLTVL.

CDR3 amino acids: CACTGTIDEKLFF. The CDR3 nucleotides are TGTGCCTGTACCGGGACAATCGATGAAAAACTGTTTTTT. This chain connects TRBV30 to TRBJ1-4; a weak D match, TRBD1 (6 bases). The V end was cut by 6 bases, the J end by 6 bases, with 14 bases between. The CDR3 sequence is 13 residues long. Looked up from germline, CDR1 is GTSNPN and CDR2 is SVGIG (reference sequence).

The chain employs TRBV7-2 and TRBJ2-2; D ambiguous. Deletions cut 3 bases from V and 4 bases from J, with 9 bases between. The CDR3 length is 14 residues. The germline V gene encodes CDR1 SGHTA and CDR2 FQGNSA. The CDR3: CASSFSVFTGELFF. The DNA for the CDR3 is TGTGCCAGCAGCTTTTCAGTTTTCACCGGGGAGCTGTTTTTT. The full variable domain, completed using reference TRBV7-2 and TRBJ2-2, is GAGVSQSPSNKVTEKGKDVELRCDPISGHTALYWYRQSLGQGLEFLIYFQGNSAPDKSGLPSDRFSAERTGGSVSTLTIQRTQQEDSAVYLCASSFSVFTGELFFGEGSRLTVL.

This clone was seen a few times. V is TRBV7-2 and J is TRBJ1-2, with D uncertain. Germline V CDR1 and CDR2: SGHTA, FQGNSA. CDR3 size: 15 residues. The germline V and J ends were trimmed by 4 bases and 6 bases, with 18 bases remaining between them. CDR3 DNA: TGTGCCAGCAGCTCCCTGACACTTCGAGAGAATGGCTACACCTTC. It encodes CASSSLTLRENGYTF.

The chain joins TRBV2 to TRBJ1-2, with D uncertain. V was clipped by 7 bases and J by 9 bases, with 6 bases between them. The germline CDR1 and CDR2 sequences are SNHLY and FYNNEI. The CDR3 covers 9 residues. The CDR3 nucleotides read TGTGCCAGCACTGCTAGCTACACCTTC. This encodes CASTASYTF.

The J gene is TRBJ1-4, the V gene TRBV6-5, with D possibly TRBD1 on 5 matching bases. Germline loops: CDR1 MNHEY, CDR2 SVGAGI. Trimming removed 11 bases at V and 7 bases at J, with 8 bases between. This CDR3 spans 10 amino acids. CDR3 residues: CAAGFEKLFF. The CDR3 DNA follows: TGTGCCGCAGGGTTTGAAAAACTGTTTTTT.

The V gene is TRBV11-3, the J gene TRBJ2-3; perhaps TRBD1 as D (5 bases). This CDR3 has 17 amino acids. Deletions cut 5 bases from V and 1 base from J, with 19 bases between. Germline V CDR1 and CDR2: SGHNT, YENEEA. The CDR3 sequence: CASSTRDTARGTDTQYF. The CDR3 DNA reads TGTGCCAGCAGCACCCGAGATACGGCCAGGGGCACAGATACGCAGTATTTT.

This chain joins TRBV19 and TRBJ2-2; TRBD1 matches 10 bases. Trimming removed 7 bases from V and 4 bases from J; junction bases left unmatched: 15. The CDR3 is 18 amino acids. Germline V gene sequence: CDR1 LNHDA, CDR2 SQIVND (reference sequence). The CDR3 bases are TGTGCCAGTACCTCAAGGGGGACAGGGGCCACTATCACCGGGGAGCTGTTTTTT. It yields the protein CASTSRGTGATITGELFF.